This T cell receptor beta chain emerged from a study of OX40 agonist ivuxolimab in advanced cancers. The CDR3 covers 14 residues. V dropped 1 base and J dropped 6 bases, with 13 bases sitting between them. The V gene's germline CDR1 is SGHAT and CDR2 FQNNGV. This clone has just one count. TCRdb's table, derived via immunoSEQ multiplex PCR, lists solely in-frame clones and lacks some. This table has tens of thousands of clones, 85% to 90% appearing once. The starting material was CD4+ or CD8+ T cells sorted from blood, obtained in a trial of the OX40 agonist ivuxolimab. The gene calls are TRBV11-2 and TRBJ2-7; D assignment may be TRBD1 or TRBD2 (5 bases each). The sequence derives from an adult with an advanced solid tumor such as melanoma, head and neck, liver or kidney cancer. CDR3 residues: CASSLGAVGAEQYF. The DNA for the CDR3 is TGTGCCAGCAGCTTAGGAGCGGTAGGGGCCGAGCAGTACTTC.